This T cell receptor beta chain was captured in a study of technical replicates of blood from a handful of donors. TCRdb keeps only in-frame clones here, not all; method: immunoSEQ multiplex PCR. The sample consists of fewer than 85,000 clones, around 94% of them appearing once. This clone was recorded once. The sample consisted of T cells isolated from PBMCs. This sequence was found in a human donor in good health.

The CDR3 region has the DNA TGTGCCAGCACGGGGGATGTAAACACTGAAGCTTTCTTT. The encoded protein is CASTGDVNTEAFF. This chain links TRBV28 with TRBJ1-1; TRBD1 might be the D (5 bases). CDR1 and CDR2 from the germline V gene are MDHEN and SYDVKM. This CDR3 spans 13 amino acids. Trimming stripped 7 bases from V and 2 bases from J, with 11 bases between. Based on the CDR3 plus reference TRBV28 and TRBJ1-1, the full variable domain is DVKVTQSSRYLVKRTGEKVFLECVQDMDHENMFWYRQDPGLGLRLIYFSYDVKMKEKGDIPEGYSVSREKKERFSLILESASTNQTSMYLCASTGDVNTEAFFGQGTRLTVV.